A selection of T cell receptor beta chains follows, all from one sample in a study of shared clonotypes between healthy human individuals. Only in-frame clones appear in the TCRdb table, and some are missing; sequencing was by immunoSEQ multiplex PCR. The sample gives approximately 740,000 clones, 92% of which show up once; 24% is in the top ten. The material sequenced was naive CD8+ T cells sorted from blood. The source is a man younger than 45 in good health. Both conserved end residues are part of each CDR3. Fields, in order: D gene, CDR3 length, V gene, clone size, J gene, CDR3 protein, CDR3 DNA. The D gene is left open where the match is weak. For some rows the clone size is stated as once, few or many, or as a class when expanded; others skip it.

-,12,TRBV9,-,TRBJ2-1,CASSEGSNEQFF,TGTGCCAGCAGCGAAGGGAGCAATGAGCAGTTCTTC
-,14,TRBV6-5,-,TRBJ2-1,CASSYSFGGDEQFF,TGTGCCAGCAGTTACTCGTTTGGTGGTGATGAGCAGTTCTTC
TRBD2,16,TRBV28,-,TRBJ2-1,CASSPWTSTTPNEQFF,TGTGCCAGCAGTCCCTGGACTAGCACTACCCCCAATGAGCAGTTCTTC
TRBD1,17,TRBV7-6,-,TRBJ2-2,CASSYHRGPADTGELFF,TGTGCCAGCAGCTATCACAGGGGGCCGGCCGACACCGGGGAGCTGTTTTTT
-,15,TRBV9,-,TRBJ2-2,CASSVDAKNTGELFF,TGTGCCAGCAGCGTAGACGCGAAAAACACCGGGGAGCTGTTTTTT
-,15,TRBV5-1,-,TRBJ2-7,CASSLEFGRAYEQYF,TGCGCCAGCAGCTTGGAGTTCGGCAGGGCCTACGAGCAGTACTTC
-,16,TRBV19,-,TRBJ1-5,CASSMGVTEGRQPQHF,TGTGCCAGTAGTATGGGCGTTACAGAAGGTCGACAGCCCCAGCATTTT
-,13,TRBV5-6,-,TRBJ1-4,CASSQVNKVELFF,TGTGCCAGCAGCCAGGTCAATAAGGTGGAACTGTTTTTT
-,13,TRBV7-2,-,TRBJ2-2,CASSLVHTGELFF,TGTGCCAGCAGCTTAGTCCACACCGGGGAGCTGTTTTTT
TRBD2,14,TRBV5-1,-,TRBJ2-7,CASGSTGGGNEQYF,TGCGCCAGCGGATCCACGGGGGGAGGTAACGAGCAGTACTTC
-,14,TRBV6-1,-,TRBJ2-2,CACADSLNTGELFF,TGTGCCTGTGCGGACAGTTTAAACACCGGGGAGCTGTTTTTT
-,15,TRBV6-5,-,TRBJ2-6,CASSYGGSGANVLTF,TGTGCCAGCAGTTATGGGGGCTCTGGGGCCAACGTCCTGACTTTC
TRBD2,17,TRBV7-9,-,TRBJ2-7,CASSLVASGSRSYEQYF,TGTGCCAGCAGCTTAGTGGCTAGCGGGAGTCGGTCCTACGAGCAGTACTTC
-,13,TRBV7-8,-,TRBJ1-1,CASSLVAGTEAFF,TGTGCCAGCAGCTTAGTGGCGGGGACTGAAGCTTTCTTT
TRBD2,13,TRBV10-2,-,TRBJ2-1,CASSEREGYEQFF,TGCGCCAGCAGTGAGCGGGAGGGGTATGAGCAGTTCTTC
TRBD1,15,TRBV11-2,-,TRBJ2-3,CASSFWTGVEDTQYF,TGTGCCAGCAGCTTTTGGACAGGGGTGGAAGATACGCAGTATTTT
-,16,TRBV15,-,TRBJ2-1,CATSRGGRASHNEQFF,TGTGCCACCAGCAGAGGTGGCAGGGCTTCTCACAATGAGCAGTTCTTC
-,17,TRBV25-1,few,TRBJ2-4,CASTLDRSQPAKNIQYF,TGTGCCAGCACGCTAGATCGATCCCAACCAGCCAAAAACATTCAGTACTTC
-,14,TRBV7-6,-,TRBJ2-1,CASSLEGGNGEQFF,TGTGCCAGCAGCTTAGAGGGCGGGAACGGTGAGCAGTTCTTC
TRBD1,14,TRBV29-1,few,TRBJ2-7,CSVLQGDRGHEQYF,TGCAGCGTTTTACAAGGGGACAGGGGCCACGAGCAGTACTTC
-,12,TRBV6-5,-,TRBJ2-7,CATWDGTYEQYF,TGTGCCACCTGGGACGGTACCTACGAGCAGTACTTC
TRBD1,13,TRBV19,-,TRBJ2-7,CASSMAGGYEQYF,TGTGCCAGTAGTATGGCAGGGGGCTACGAGCAGTACTTC